This TCR beta chain was captured in a study of T cell responses to AZD1222 COVID-19 vaccine. Study-wide context: The analysis combined second doses at about 4 or about 12 weeks.

Repertoires were generated with immunoSEQ multiplex PCR, while TCRdb's copy carries only in-frame clones and drops some. The sample carries about 130,000 clones, 88% recorded once. The material was peripheral blood, obtained on day 0 of AZD1222 vaccination. The receptor was isolated from an adult in good health.

DNA for the CDR3: TGTGCCAGTAGTATAGAGGCTAGCGGGCTCACAGATACGCAGTATTTT. Its translation is CASSIEASGLTDTQYF. The V gene is TRBV19, the J gene TRBJ2-3; 8 bases map to TRBD2. Per the germline V gene, CDR1 is LNHDA and CDR2 is SQIVND (reference sequence). The CDR3 is made up of 16 amino acids. V lost 0 bases to trimming and J lost 2 bases; unmatched junction nucleotides: 4.